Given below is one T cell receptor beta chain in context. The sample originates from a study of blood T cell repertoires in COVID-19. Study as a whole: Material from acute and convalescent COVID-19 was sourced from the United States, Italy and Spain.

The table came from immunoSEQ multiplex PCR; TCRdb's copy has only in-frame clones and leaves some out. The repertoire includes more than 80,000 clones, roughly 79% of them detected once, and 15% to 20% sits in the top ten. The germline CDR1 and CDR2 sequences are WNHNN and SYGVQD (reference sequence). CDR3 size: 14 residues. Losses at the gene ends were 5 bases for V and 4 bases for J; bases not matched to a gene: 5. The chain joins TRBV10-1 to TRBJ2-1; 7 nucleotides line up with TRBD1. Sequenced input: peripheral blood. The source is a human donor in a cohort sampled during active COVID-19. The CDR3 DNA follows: TGCGCCAGCAGTCGGGACAGAGAGTACAATGAGCAGTTCTTC. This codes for CASSRDREYNEQFF.